One sample yielded the 13 T cell receptor beta chains listed below, sequenced in a study of blood T cell repertoires in COVID-19. Profiling relied on immunoSEQ multiplex PCR, and the TCRdb table lists in-frame clones only, not all of them. The sample consists of about half a million clones, around nine tenths of them appearing once. Sequenced material: PBMCs or T cells enriched from blood (not recorded which). The origin of the receptors is a woman aged 60-70 years who had recovered from COVID-19.

This rearrangement joins TRBV5-6 to TRBJ2-1; 11 bases match TRBD2. This CDR3 has 18 amino acids. Trimming cost V 0 bases and J 4 bases; bases outside gene matches: 9. Germline-derived CDR1 and CDR2 are SGHDT and YYEEEE. CDR3 coding DNA: TGTGCCAGCAGCTTGGTAACTAGCGGGGGCAGTACTTACAATGAGCAGTTCTTC. Translated: CASSLVTSGGSTYNEQFF.

The V gene is TRBV7-9, the J gene TRBJ2-3; 10 bases are shared with TRBD2. This CDR3 region has 16 residues. The V and J ends lost 5 bases and 2 bases, in that order; junction bases with no gene match: 7. Germline CDR1 is SEHNR and CDR2 is FQNEAQ (reference sequence). CDR3 loop: CASSLASGGLTDTQYF. DNA for the CDR3: TGTGCCAGCAGCCTTGCTAGCGGGGGACTCACAGATACGCAGTATTTT.

The V and J genes are TRBV24-1 and TRBJ1-4; maybe TRBD1 (6 bases). CDR1 is KGHDR and CDR2 is SFDVKD in the germline V gene. Trimming left V 3 bases short and J 5 bases short, with 12 bases between. The CDR3 loop spans 15 amino acids. CDR3 loop: CATSDPKTGNEKLFF. The CDR3 nucleotides are TGTGCCACCAGTGATCCAAAAACAGGGAATGAAAAACTGTTTTTT.

This clone was picked up a small number of times. The rearrangement links TRBV11-2 to TRBJ1-2, with a weak D call TRBD1 (6 bases). The CDR3 length is 15 residues. Germline lookup yields CDR1 SGHAT and CDR2 FQNNGV. The V gene lost 5 bases and the J gene lost 2 bases, with 15 bases spanning the gap. DNA of the CDR3: TGTGCCAGCAGCGTAGGGCCCACAGGGAACTATGGCTACACCTTC. Its protein product is CASSVGPTGNYGYTF.

The rearrangement links TRBV6-6 to TRBJ1-4; D is possibly TRBD1 (5 bases). The CDR3 has 14 amino acids. V was shortened by 4 bases and J by 8 bases, with 14 bases between the two germline ends. Looked up from germline, CDR1 is MNHNY and CDR2 is SVGAGI (reference sequence). The CDR3 spells CASSWGGNGEKLFF. The DNA for the CDR3 is TGTGCCAGCAGTTGGGGGGGTAATGGAGAAAAACTGTTTTTT.

This chain connects TRBV6-1 to TRBJ1-1, with 7 bases identical to TRBD1. J lost 3 bases, V lost 2 bases, and 3 bases had no gene match. Germline V gene lookup returns CDR1 MNHNS and CDR2 SASEGT. This CDR3 contains 14 residues. DNA of the CDR3: TGTGCCAGCAGTGAAAAGGGGGCGGACACTGAAGCTTTCTTT. Translating gives CASSEKGADTEAFF.

The rearrangement uses TRBV3-1 (or the pseudogene TRBV3-2) and TRBJ2-7, with D maybe TRBD2 (6 bases). The CDR3 consists of 12 residues. Germline values: CDR1 LGHDT, CDR2 YNNKEL (reference sequence). V was shortened by 4 bases and J by 3 bases, with 7 bases between the two germline ends. The CDR3 sequence: CASSLGGYEQYV. The CDR3 nucleotides read TGTGCCAGCAGCCTGGGGGGCTACGAGCAGTACGTC.

DNA of the CDR3: TGCGCCAGCAGTGGGGACACCAGGGGGAATGAGCAGTTCTTC. Protein product: CASSGDTRGNEQFF. The genes are TRBV10-2 and TRBJ2-1; the match to TRBD1 covers 7 bases. The germline V gene encodes CDR1 WSHSY and CDR2 SAAADI. The length of the CDR3 is 14 residues. V lost 4 bases, J lost 7 bases, and 7 bases stayed unmatched.

This chain connects TRBV19 to TRBJ1-2; 7 bases align to TRBD1. The trim removed 6 bases at V and 4 bases at J, leaving 11 bases unmatched. Germline V gene data show CDR1 as LNHDA and CDR2 as SQIVND (reference sequence). CDR3 length equals 15 residues. CDR3 in amino acids: CASSLRRQGTYGYTF. The CDR3 nucleotides read TGTGCCAGTAGCTTACGTCGACAGGGAACCTATGGCTACACCTTC. Filled out from reference TRBV19 and TRBJ1-2, the complete variable domain reads DGGITQSPKYLFRKEGQNVTLSCEQNLNHDAMYWYRQDPGQGLRLIYYSQIVNDFQKGDIAEGYSVSREKKESFPLTVTSAQKNPTAFYLCASSLRRQGTYGYTFGSGTRLTVV.

Of note for this clone: This CDR3 is also generated by other DNA sequences in the sample. V and J are TRBV18 and TRBJ1-1, with 7 bases aligning to TRBD1. The germline gives CDR1 KGHSH, CDR2 LQKENI. The CDR3 consists of 14 residues. The V gene end was trimmed by 6 bases and the J gene end by 1 base; junction bases not matched to a gene: 5. The CDR3 DNA reads TGTGCCAGCTCCCCCGACAGGGCGAACACTGAAGCTTTCTTT. Amino acids: CASSPDRANTEAFF.

This chain joins TRBV10-3 and TRBJ2-5; TRBD1 matches at 8 bases. J lost 3 bases, V lost 4 bases, and 7 bases had no gene match. CDR3 length: 15 residues. Germline V gene sequence: CDR1 ENHRY, CDR2 SYGVKD. CDR3 sequence (DNA): TGTGCCATCAGTGCTCTCCTGACAGGGGAAGAGACCCAGTACTTC. Its protein is CAISALLTGEETQYF.

The chain is built from TRBV7-9 and TRBJ2-7; D may be TRBD2 (6 bases). Germline CDR1 SEHNR, CDR2 FQNEAQ (reference sequence). The ends were cut back, 7 bases at V and 3 bases at J, with 13 bases in the middle. The CDR3 covers 13 residues. CDR3: CASTPSGGYEQYF. CDR3 sequence (DNA): TGTGCCAGCACCCCATCCGGGGGCTACGAGCAGTACTTC.

This clone was recorded a few times. The chain recombines TRBV9 with TRBJ1-3; no clear D. CDR3 size: 14 residues. V was shortened by 0 bases and J by 0 bases, with 4 bases between the two germline ends. In germline, CDR1 is SGDLS, CDR2 YYNGEE. The CDR3: CASSVGDSGNTIYF. DNA for the CDR3: TGTGCCAGCAGCGTAGGAGACTCTGGAAACACCATATATTTT.